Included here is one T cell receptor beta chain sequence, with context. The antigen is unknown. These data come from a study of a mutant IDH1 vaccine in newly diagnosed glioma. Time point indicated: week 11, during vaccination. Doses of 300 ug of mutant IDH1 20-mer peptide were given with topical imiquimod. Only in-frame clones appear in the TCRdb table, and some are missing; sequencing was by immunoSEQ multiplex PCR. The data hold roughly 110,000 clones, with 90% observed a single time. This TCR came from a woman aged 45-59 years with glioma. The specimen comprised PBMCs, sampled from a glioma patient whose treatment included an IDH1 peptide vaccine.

This CDR3 reads CSARQGIGYTF. The CDR3 DNA reads as TGCAGTGCTAGGCAGGGAATCGGCTACACCTTC. The J gene is TRBJ1-2, the V gene TRBV20-1; D is perhaps TRBD1 (5 bases). V lost 3 bases to trimming and J lost 8 bases, with 10 bases between them. Germline loops: CDR1 DFQATT, CDR2 SNEGSKA (reference sequence). The CDR3 spans 11 residues.